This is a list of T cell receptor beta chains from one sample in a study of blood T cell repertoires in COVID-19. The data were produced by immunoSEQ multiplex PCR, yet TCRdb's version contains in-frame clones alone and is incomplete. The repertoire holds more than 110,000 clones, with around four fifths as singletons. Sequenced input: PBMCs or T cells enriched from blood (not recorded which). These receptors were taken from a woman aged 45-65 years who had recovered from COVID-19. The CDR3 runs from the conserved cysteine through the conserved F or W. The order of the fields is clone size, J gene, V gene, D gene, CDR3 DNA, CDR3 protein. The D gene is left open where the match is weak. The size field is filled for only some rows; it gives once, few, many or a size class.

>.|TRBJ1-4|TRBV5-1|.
TGCGCCAGCAGCTTATCCGGGAATAATGAAAAACTGTTTTTT
CASSLSGNNEKLFF
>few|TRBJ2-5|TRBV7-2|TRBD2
TGTGCCAGCAGCTTGGGTAGCGGGGTACAAGAGACCCAGTACTTC
CASSLGSGVQETQYF
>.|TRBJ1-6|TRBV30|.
TGTGCCTGGTCCAGCTCCGGGGGTTCACCCCTCCACTTT
CAWSSSGGSPLHF
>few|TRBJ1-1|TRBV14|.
TGTGCCAGTATCCGACTCGTCTCCATGAACACTGAAGCTTTCTTT
CASIRLVSMNTEAFF
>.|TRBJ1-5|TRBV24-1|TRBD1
TGTGCCACCAGTGATCCGGGACAGCCCGGTCAGCCCCAGCATTTT
CATSDPGQPGQPQHF
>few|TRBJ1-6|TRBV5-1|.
TGCGCCAGCAGCTTGGAAGGGGATACGAGGCCCCTCCACTTT
CASSLEGDTRPLHF
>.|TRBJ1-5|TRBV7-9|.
TGTGCCAGCAGCTTAGCAGCCGGGGGTCATCAGCCCCAGCATTTT
CASSLAAGGHQPQHF
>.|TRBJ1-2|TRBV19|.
TGTGCCAGTAGTATCGGAGGACTATCCCACAATGGCTACACCTTC
CASSIGGLSHNGYTF
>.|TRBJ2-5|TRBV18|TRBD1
TGTGCCAGCTCACCCGGACAGGCCCAAGAGACCCAGTACTTC
CASSPGQAQETQYF
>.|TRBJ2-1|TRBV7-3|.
TGTGCCAGCAGCTCCTCCCCGGGGGAGCAGTTCTTC
CASSSSPGEQFF
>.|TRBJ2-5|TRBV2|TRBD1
TGTGCCAGCAGCCGGGACAGGGGAGACGAGACCCAGTACTTC
CASSRDRGDETQYF
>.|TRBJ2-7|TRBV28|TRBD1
TGTGCCAGCAGTACCGGAGGACAGGCGAGCTCCTACGAGCAGTACTTC
CASSTGGQASSYEQYF
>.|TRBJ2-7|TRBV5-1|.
TGCGCCAGCGGCCCCCAGGGGAGCTCCTACGAGCAGTACTTC
CASGPQGSSYEQYF
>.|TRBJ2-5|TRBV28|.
TGTGCCACCGATAGGACAGCCCAAGAGACCCAGTACTTC
CATDRTAQETQYF
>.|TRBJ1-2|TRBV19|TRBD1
TGTGCCAGTAGTGGGGACAGGGGGCTCGGCGGCTACACCTTC
CASSGDRGLGGYTF
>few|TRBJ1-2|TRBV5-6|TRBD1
TGTGCCAGCAGCTTGTTTGCGACAGGGTACTATGGCTACACCTTC
CASSLFATGYYGYTF
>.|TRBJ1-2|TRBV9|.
TGTGCCAGCAGGCTAAACGGGTATGGCTACACCTTC
CASRLNGYGYTF
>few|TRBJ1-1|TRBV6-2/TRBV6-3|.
TGTGCCAGCAGTCGGGTGTCTGAAGCTTTCTTT
CASSRVSEAFF
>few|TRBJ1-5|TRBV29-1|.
TGCAGCGTCGGGAGTAACAATCAGCCCCAGCATTTT
CSVGSNNQPQHF
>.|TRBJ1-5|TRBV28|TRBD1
TGTGCCAGCAACGCCGCCCCGGGACAGGCAGCGAGGCCCCAGCATTTT
CASNAAPGQAARPQHF
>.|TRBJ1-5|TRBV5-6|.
TGTGCCAGCAGCTTTCGGGGGTACAGCAATCAGCCCCAGCATTTT
CASSFRGYSNQPQHF